These T cell receptor beta chains were read from a single sample in a study of blood T cell repertoires in COVID-19. Some clones are missing from TCRdb's copy, which holds only in-frame ones; the method was immunoSEQ multiplex PCR. Of 250,000 to 300,000 clones in the sample, roughly 86% were seen once. Sequencing input: peripheral blood. Receptors were obtained from a man in his late teens or twenties with active or convalescent COVID-19. Both conserved end residues are trimmed from each CDR3. Each record gives: V gene, J gene, CDR3 protein.

v_call: TRBV9
j_call: TRBJ2-1
cdr3_aa: ASSERGEPLYNEQF

v_call: TRBV13
j_call: TRBJ1-1
cdr3_aa: ASQSDGTELKAF

v_call: TRBV6-5
j_call: TRBJ1-6
cdr3_aa: ASSYDRENSPLH

v_call: TRBV9
j_call: TRBJ1-2
cdr3_aa: ASSRGNYGYT

v_call: TRBV5-1
j_call: TRBJ2-7
cdr3_aa: ASSPRAGGPSYEQY

v_call: TRBV4-3
j_call: TRBJ2-7
cdr3_aa: ASSQESSGSYEQY

v_call: TRBV6-5
j_call: TRBJ2-5
cdr3_aa: ASRIQGGKTQY

v_call: TRBV5-4
j_call: TRBJ2-5
cdr3_aa: ASSWDRGETQY

v_call: TRBV7-3
j_call: TRBJ1-2
cdr3_aa: ASSNREGDGYT

v_call: TRBV29-1
j_call: TRBJ2-2
cdr3_aa: SVETGYTGELF

v_call: TRBV7-9
j_call: TRBJ2-1
cdr3_aa: ASSLGRTSGFYNEQF

v_call: TRBV4-2
j_call: TRBJ2-3
cdr3_aa: ASSQDRDPSDTQY

v_call: TRBV6-1
j_call: TRBJ2-1
cdr3_aa: ASSETPVQHRYNEQF

v_call: TRBV30
j_call: TRBJ1-2
cdr3_aa: AWSAQGAHGYT

v_call: TRBV20-1
j_call: TRBJ2-3
cdr3_aa: SASFIQIAGVRTDTQY

v_call: TRBV6-5
j_call: TRBJ1-3
cdr3_aa: AGGGGRGNTIY

v_call: TRBV11-2
j_call: TRBJ1-1
cdr3_aa: ASSLPVNTEAF

v_call: TRBV2
j_call: TRBJ1-1
cdr3_aa: ASIRGQLNTEAF

v_call: TRBV7-3
j_call: TRBJ2-3
cdr3_aa: ASSLNVGGPPDTQY

v_call: TRBV6-2/TRBV6-3
j_call: TRBJ2-1
cdr3_aa: ASSQDGGNEQF

v_call: TRBV4-3
j_call: TRBJ1-4
cdr3_aa: ASSQVVEGKLF

v_call: TRBV4-1
j_call: TRBJ2-7
cdr3_aa: ASSLDRVYEQY